This record concerns one TCR beta chain sequence. What it binds is not known. The sample comes from a study of T cell responses to AZD1222 COVID-19 vaccine. The overall study: The analysis combined second doses at about 4 or about 12 weeks.

Findings of the study overall: Donors in the cohort were predominantly white British and more often female, and clonal diversity was possibly underestimated.

CDR3 size: 13 residues. V shed 5 bases, J shed 1 base, and the junction held 1 base outside the gene matches. The germline V gene encodes CDR1 LNHDA and CDR2 SQIVND (reference sequence). The assay was immunoSEQ multiplex PCR, and TCRdb's table has in-frame clones only and misses some. The top ten hold roughly 1.3% of the sample, which has over 130,000 clones, around 94% seen once. V and J are TRBV19 and TRBJ2-5, with TRBD2 identical over 7 bases. This sequence originates from an adult in good health. The material sequenced was peripheral blood, taken on day 0 of AZD1222 vaccination. CDR3: CASSPGGQETQYF. CDR3 nucleotide sequence: TGTGCCAGTAGTCCGGGGGGCCAAGAGACCCAGTACTTC.